The 13 T cell receptor beta chains reported below all come from one sample, sequenced in a study of graft-versus-host responses after intestinal transplantation. The repertoire was sequenced with immunoSEQ multiplex PCR; TCRdb's copy has only in-frame clones and lacks some. The table records about 89,000 clones, just under 95% of them present only once. No cognate antigen is known for these TCRs. The source was unstimulated CD4+ T cells sorted from spleen or lymph node cells, collected before intestinal transplant. These receptors were obtained from a human donor who received an intestinal transplant.

V gene TRBV18 combines with J gene TRBJ1-5; 8 nucleotides align to TRBD1. CDR3 length: 14 residues. From germline, CDR1 is KGHSH and CDR2 LQKENI. The ends lost 2 bases at V and 5 bases at J; junction bases unmatched: 2. The CDR3 reads CASSPYRGDQPQHF. The CDR3 DNA follows: TGTGCCAGCTCACCATACAGGGGGGATCAGCCCCAGCATTTT.

This chain joins TRBV5-8 and TRBJ2-1; 14 bases match TRBD2. The CDR3 length is 19 residues. V shed 5 bases and J 8 bases; nucleotides not matched to a gene: 18. Germline-derived CDR1 and CDR2 are SGHTS and YDEGEE. The CDR3 region has the DNA TGTGCCAGCAGTTACGTGGGACTAGCGGGAGTCTCGGTGAGGGATGAGCAGTTCTTC. It translates to CASSYVGLAGVSVRDEQFF.

V gene TRBV5-1 combines with J gene TRBJ2-3; the D call may be TRBD1 or TRBD2 (5 bases each). Looked up from germline, CDR1 is SGHRS and CDR2 is YFSETQ. V was pared by 1 base and J by 1 base, with 13 bases between. The CDR3 is 16 amino acids. CDR3 loop: CASSLPGTGGTDTQYF. The CDR3 nucleotides are TGCGCCAGCAGCTTGCCCGGGACCGGTGGCACAGATACGCAGTATTTT.

This chain connects TRBV28 to TRBJ2-1; 10 positions agree with TRBD2. The CDR3 has 16 amino acids. Losses at the gene ends were 4 bases for V and 1 base for J; bases not matched to a gene: 4. Germline CDR1 and CDR2: MDHEN and SYDVKM. CDR3 in amino acids: CASSSATSGSYNEQFF. The CDR3 DNA sequence: TGTGCCAGCAGTTCCGCGACTAGCGGGTCCTACAATGAGCAGTTCTTC. Full variable domain (missing parts from reference TRBV28 and TRBJ2-1): DVKVTQSSRYLVKRTGEKVFLECVQDMDHENMFWYRQDPGLGLRLIYFSYDVKMKEKGDIPEGYSVSREKKERFSLILESASTNQTSMYLCASSSATSGSYNEQFFGPGTRLTVL.

The chain joins TRBV18 to TRBJ1-5; possibly TRBD1 for D (6 bases). Germline V gene data show CDR1 as KGHSH and CDR2 as LQKENI. The CDR3 is 16 amino acids. Trimming removed 0 bases at V and 0 bases at J, with 9 bases between. The CDR3 coding sequence is TGTGCCAGCTCACCACCAGGGGGGTCTAGCAATCAGCCCCAGCATTTT. Amino acid sequence: CASSPPGGSSNQPQHF.

In its sample, this clone was seen once. CDR3 amino acids: CASSLTGQGGTEAFF. Here the CDR3 DNA reads TGTGCCAGCAGCTTAACAGGACAGGGGGGTACTGAAGCTTTCTTT. The rearrangement links TRBV7-3 to TRBJ1-1; 10 positions agree with TRBD1. In germline, CDR1 is SGHTA, CDR2 FQGTGA. With 0 bases clipped from V and 5 bases from J, the junction kept 3 bases outside the gene matches. The CDR3 is made up of 15 amino acids. The variable domain in full, completed from reference TRBV7-3 and TRBJ1-1, reads GAGVSQTPSNKVTEKGKYVELRCDPISGHTALYWYRQSLGQGPEFLIYFQGTGAADDSGLPNDRFFAVRPEGSVSTLKIQRTERGDSAVYLCASSLTGQGGTEAFFGQGTRLTVV.

Only one count was recorded for this clone. The chain joins TRBV6-1 to TRBJ2-1; 11 bases map to TRBD2. Germline-derived CDR1 and CDR2 are MNHNS and SASEGT. This CDR3 comprises 14 residues. The junction had 6 bases not matched to a gene; V was cut back by 6 bases and J by 8 bases. CDR3 protein: CASSTSGSSDEQFF. CDR3 DNA sequence: TGTGCCAGCAGCACTAGCGGGAGTAGCGATGAGCAGTTCTTC.

This chain joins TRBV7-9 and TRBJ2-3; D might be TRBD2 (6 bases). The CDR3 loop spans 17 amino acids. Germline V CDR1 and CDR2: SEHNR, FQNEAQ (reference sequence). V gave up 2 bases and J gave up 2 bases, with 17 bases separating them. CDR3 in amino acids: CASSLRLGEDPTDTQYF. CDR3 bases: TGTGCCAGCAGCTTAAGGTTGGGGGAGGATCCCACAGATACGCAGTATTTT.

The genes are TRBV5-1 and TRBJ1-4, with D uncertain. CDR1 and CDR2 from the germline V gene are SGHRS and YFSETQ. This CDR3 is built from 17 residues. Deletions cut 0 bases from V and 1 base from J, with 13 bases between. The CDR3 DNA is TGCGCCAGCAGCTTGGTTACGGGCATGGGAACTAATGAAAAACTGTTTTTT. Protein product: CASSLVTGMGTNEKLFF.

This sequence joins TRBV7-9 and TRBJ2-3; D gene ambiguous. Germline assignment: CDR1 SEHNR and CDR2 FQNEAQ (reference sequence). The CDR3 consists of 14 residues. V dropped 1 base and J dropped 5 bases, with 10 bases sitting between them. CDR3 in amino acids: CASSLVGLRDTQYF. The CDR3 DNA reads TGTGCCAGCAGCTTAGTAGGTTTGCGAGATACGCAGTATTTT.

V and J are TRBV5-1 and TRBJ2-6; no firm D call. CDR1 is SGHRS, CDR2 YFSETQ, per germline. This CDR3 is built from 17 residues. The V end was cut by 0 bases, the J end by 0 bases, with 10 bases between. In DNA, the CDR3 is TGCGCCAGCAGCTTGGGCCACACCGTCTCTGGGGCCAACGTCCTGACTTTC. It translates to CASSLGHTVSGANVLTF.

This clone was seen once. V and J are TRBV4-1 and TRBJ2-1, with D hard to call. CDR1 and CDR2 (germline): MGHRA, YSYEKL. The CDR3 is made up of 21 amino acids. V lost 0 bases and J lost 0, with 24 bases in between. CDR3 coding DNA: TGCGCCAGCAGCCAAGAGCGGCGGCCAGTGAGAGCAAAGAGCTCCTACAATGAGCAGTTCTTC. This codes for CASSQERRPVRAKSSYNEQFF.

The V and J genes are TRBV29-1 and TRBJ2-3; TRBD1 agrees at 7 bases. The V gene's germline CDR1 is SQVTM and CDR2 ANQGSEA. The CDR3 has 13 amino acids. V lost 6 bases to trimming and J lost 3 bases; unmatched junction nucleotides: 6. Here the CDR3 reads CSVVQGWTDTQYF. Here the CDR3 DNA reads TGCAGCGTAGTACAGGGGTGGACAGATACGCAGTATTTT.